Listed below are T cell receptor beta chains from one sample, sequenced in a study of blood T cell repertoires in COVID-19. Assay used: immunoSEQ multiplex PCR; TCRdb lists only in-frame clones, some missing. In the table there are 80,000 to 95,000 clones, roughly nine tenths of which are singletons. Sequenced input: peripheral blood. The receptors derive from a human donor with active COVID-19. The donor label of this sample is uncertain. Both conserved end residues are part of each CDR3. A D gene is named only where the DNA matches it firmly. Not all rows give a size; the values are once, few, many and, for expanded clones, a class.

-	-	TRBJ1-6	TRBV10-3	TGTGCCATCAGTGAGTCTTTTCGATTAGTGGGGCCCAGGTCACCCCTCCACTTT	CAISESFRLVGPRSPLHF
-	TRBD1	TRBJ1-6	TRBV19	TGTGCCAGTAGTATAGATGGGACAGGGTCCCTCCGATCACCCCTCCACTTT	CASSIDGTGSLRSPLHF
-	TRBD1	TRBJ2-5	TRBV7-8	TGTGCCAGCAGCTCGACAGGGGTGTACCAAGAGACCCAGTACTTC	CASSSTGVYQETQYF
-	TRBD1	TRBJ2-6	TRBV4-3	TGCGCCAGCAGCCAAGGGACAGGGGCCTTCTCTGGGGCCAACGTCCTGACTTTC	CASSQGTGAFSGANVLTF
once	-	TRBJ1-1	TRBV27	TGTGCCAGCAGTCCGCCCGGGACTGGGGACACTGAAGCTTTCTTT	CASSPPGTGDTEAFF
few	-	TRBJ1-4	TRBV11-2	TGTGCCAGCAGCTTAGCCCAAACTCTTGAAAAACTGTTTTTT	CASSLAQTLEKLFF
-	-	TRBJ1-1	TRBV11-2	TGTGCCAGCAGCTTAATGCTGGGCCAGAACACTGAAGCTTTCTTT	CASSLMLGQNTEAFF
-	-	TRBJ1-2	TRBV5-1	TGCGCCAGCAGCTTAAGTTGGGAGGCAGCCTCCCGGGGCTACACCTTC	CASSLSWEAASRGYTF
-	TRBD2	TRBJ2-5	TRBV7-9	TGTGCCAGCAGCGCGACTAGCGGGGATCAAGAGACCCAGTACTTC	CASSATSGDQETQYF
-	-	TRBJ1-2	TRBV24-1	TGTGCCACCAGTGAACCGAACAGTAATGGCTACACCTTC	CATSEPNSNGYTF
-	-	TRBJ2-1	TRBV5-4	TGTGCCAGCAGCTTCGCGGGTGGGTCCTACAATGAGCAGTTCTTC	CASSFAGGSYNEQFF
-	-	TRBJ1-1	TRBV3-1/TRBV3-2	TGTGCCAGCAGCAAAGGGGGGCAGGGGAACACTGAAGCTTTCTTT	CASSKGGQGNTEAFF
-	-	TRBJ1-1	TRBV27	TGTGCCAGCAGTAAACAGCAGAACACTGAAGCTTTCTTT	CASSKQQNTEAFF
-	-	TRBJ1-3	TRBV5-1	TGCGCCAGCAGCTCCGGGGGGACGAGCTCTGGAAACACCATATATTTT	CASSSGGTSSGNTIYF
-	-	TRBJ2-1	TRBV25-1	TGTGCCAGCAGTGACTTAACAGGGAGCTCCTACAATGAGCAGTTCTTC	CASSDLTGSSYNEQFF
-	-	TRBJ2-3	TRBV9	TGTGCCAGCAGCTTACCCTCGGCCCCTAGCCCCGGGCCTGATACGCAGTATTTT	CASSLPSAPSPGPDTQYF
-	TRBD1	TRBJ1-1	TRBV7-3	TGTGCCAGCAGCTTAGCAGGGGGCGGGAACACTGAAGCTTTCTTT	CASSLAGGGNTEAFF
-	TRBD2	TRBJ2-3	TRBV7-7	TGTGCTAGCAGCTTAGGGCTAGCGGGGGGTACGCAGTATTTT	CASSLGLAGGTQYF
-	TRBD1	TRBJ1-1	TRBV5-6	TGTGCCAGCAGCTTGTCAGGGGGCACTGAAGCTTTCTTT	CASSLSGGTEAFF
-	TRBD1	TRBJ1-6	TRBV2	TGTGCCAGCACAGGGGGCGGATCACCCCTCCACTTT	CASTGGGSPLHF
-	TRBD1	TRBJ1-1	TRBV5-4	TGTGCCAGCAGCTTACAGGACAGGGTTAGCACTGAAGCTTTCTTT	CASSLQDRVSTEAFF
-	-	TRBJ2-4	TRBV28	TGTGCCAGCAGCCTAGCCAAAAACATTCAGTACTTC	CASSLAKNIQYF
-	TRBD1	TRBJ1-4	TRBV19	TGTGCCAGTAGTATCCTCGGGACAGTAAATGAAAAACTGTTTTTT	CASSILGTVNEKLFF
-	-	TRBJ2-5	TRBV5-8	TGTGCCAGCAGCTTGGGTCGACTCCCCTTTCAAGAGACCCAGTACTTC	CASSLGRLPFQETQYF
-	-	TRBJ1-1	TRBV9	TGTGCCAGCAGCGAACAGGGTCTGAACACTGAAGCTTTCTTT	CASSEQGLNTEAFF
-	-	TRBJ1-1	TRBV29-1	TGCAGCGTTGCCCCAGGGATGCGGAACACTGAAGCTTTCTTT	CSVAPGMRNTEAFF
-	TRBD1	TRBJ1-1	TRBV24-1	TGTGCCACCAGTGAGGCAGGGGGAAAAGCTGAAGCTTTCTTT	CATSEAGGKAEAFF
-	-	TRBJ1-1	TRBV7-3	TGTGCCAGCAGCTTAAGTAGTTGGCGGCCTGAAGCTTTCTTT	CASSLSSWRPEAFF
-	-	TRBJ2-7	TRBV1	TGCACCAGCAGCCAAGGCAGGGAATCTCTCAACGAGCAGTACTTC	CTSSQGRESLNEQYF